This T cell receptor beta chain is from a study of human T cells and chemical hapten exposure. In the study overall: Researchers reported sensitizing an approximately 2 cm by approximately 2 cm upper inner arm skin site with 2% DPC. Minor volume differences among pooled libraries chiefly drove per-sample TCR yield variation. DPC (0.01%) was patch tested on the upper back and read at 6 days. Study-level findings and limits: A positive correlation with patch test score was shown by PT1 expanded TCR counts.

This clonotype was recorded many times. Its target is not known. TCRdb used MiXCR to reprocess the RACE reads, holding one entry per CDR3 protein. Seen here are some 400,000 distinct CDR3 sequences, roughly 5% observed once, and the top ten hold about 2.2%. The time point is: patch test 1, 2 weeks after DPC sensitization. As for treatment: therapeutic diphenylcyclopropenone sensitization with weekly scalp DPC. V shed 6 bases, J shed 4 bases, and the junction held 1 base outside the gene matches. Per the germline V gene, CDR1 is SQVTM and CDR2 is ANQGSEA. The CDR3 is made up of 12 amino acids. The J gene is TRBJ2-5, the V gene TRBV29-1; TRBD2 aligns across 11 bases. The receptor was derived from a woman aged 45 to 65 with alopecia areata. Some clones in this sample may be carry-over from other donors' samples. This specimen consisted of whole blood, obtained in connection with sensitization to the hapten diphenylcyclopropenone (DPC). The CDR3 region has the DNA TGCAGCGTCGGGACTAGCGGAGAGACCCAGTACTTC. Its protein is CSVGTSGETQYF.